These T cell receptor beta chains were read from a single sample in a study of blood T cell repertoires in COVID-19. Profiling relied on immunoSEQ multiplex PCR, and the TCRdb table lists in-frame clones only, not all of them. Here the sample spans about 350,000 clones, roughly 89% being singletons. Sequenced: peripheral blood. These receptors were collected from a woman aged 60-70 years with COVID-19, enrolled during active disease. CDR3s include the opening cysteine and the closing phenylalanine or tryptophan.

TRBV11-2 CASSVRGQGDEQFF
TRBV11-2 CASSLVWGSGGAGEQYF
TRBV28 CASSLSQDEAFF
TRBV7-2 CASSSTSGGLSYEQYF
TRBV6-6 CASSATGESGYTF
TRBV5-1 CASATGTGNGYTF
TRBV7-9 CASNPSGANVLTF
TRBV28 CASSSDKAGNTIYF
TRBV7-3 CASSSMGVNTEAFF
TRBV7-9 CASSNRVNNYGYTF
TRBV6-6 CASSYESRQPSYEQYF
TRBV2 CASSELQPSGLYGYTF
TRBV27 CASSPGQGNYGYTF
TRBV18 CASSPGGYQPQHF
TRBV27 CASSFRSSGQGLSYGYTF
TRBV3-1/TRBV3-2 CASSQDRGYTF
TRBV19 CASSLIAGGLNEQFF
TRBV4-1 CASSHFSTVSNQPQHF
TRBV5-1 CASSSPPGGLSTDTQYF
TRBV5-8 CASSFDSRSRNTIYF
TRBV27 CASSLMRRGGQGEQFF
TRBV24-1 CATQGARGQPQHF
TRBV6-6 CASSYLDYHNEQFF
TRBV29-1 CSVTPGQGMNTEAFF
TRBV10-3 CAISPSPGTGGNTEAFF
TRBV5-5 CASSLRDRGQPQHF
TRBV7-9 CASSSDISAYEQYF
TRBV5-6 CASSSGLPGNTIYF
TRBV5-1 CASTSRTGPTPTEAFF
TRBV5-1 CASSQIGTSSSGANVLTF
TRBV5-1 CASSLGVQGGDTEAFF
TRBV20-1 CSASGGQGPSYF
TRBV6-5 CASSYSRQGNSPLHF
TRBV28 CASYIAGGNYNEQFF
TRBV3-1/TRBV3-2 CASGLAGPYEQYF
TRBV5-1 CASSLDRNKNTEAFF
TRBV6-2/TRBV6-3 CASSYSRGFGEKLFF
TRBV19 CASSMRGARGSQETQYF
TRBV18 CASSPWGRTEAFF